This TCR beta chain stems from a study of blood T cell repertoires in COVID-19. Study-level background: The United States, Italy and Spain supplied acute and convalescent COVID-19 samples. PBMCs, B-cell-depleted T cells, or T cells provided the cDNA or gDNA that made up the material.

It was during active infection that Seattle patients were enrolled and then longitudinally followed. In the study's own analysis: Amplifying reference gene primers gave estimates of nucleated cell counts. Clones were read by immunoSEQ multiplex PCR, and TCRdb kept only the in-frame ones, dropping some. V and J calls and clone size are given by that table; D and trimming were obtained from the DNA. Here the sample spans about 160,000 clones, around 87% being singletons. The TCR comes from a man aged 18 to 30 with COVID-19, enrolled during active disease. Sequenced input: peripheral blood.

For the CDR3, the DNA is TGTGCCAGCAGGACAGGGTCCTACGAGCAGTACTTC. Protein: CASRTGSYEQYF. The chain has TRBV27 and TRBJ2-7; TRBD1 matches at 7 bases. Trimming cost V 6 bases and J 1 base; bases outside gene matches: 0. The CDR3 is made up of 12 amino acids. The germline CDR1 and CDR2 sequences are MNHEY and SMNVEV (reference sequence).